The 27 T cell receptor beta chains given below trace back to one sample, sequenced in a study of blood T cell repertoires in COVID-19. Method: immunoSEQ multiplex PCR; TCRdb's copy keeps in-frame clones and lacks some. This table holds roughly 200,000 clones, 90% found once. Material: peripheral blood. The receptors here all came from a middle-aged man with acute or convalescent COVID-19.

The chain couples TRBV28 to TRBJ2-1; TRBD2 agrees at 11 bases. The germline V gene has CDR1 MDHEN and CDR2 SYDVKM. The trim removed 2 bases at V and 6 bases at J, leaving 12 bases unmatched. CDR3 length equals 18 residues. The CDR3 coding sequence is TGTGCCAGCAGTTTAGGTCAACTAGCGGGAGTGCGGCGCAATGAGCAGTTCTTC. Encoded protein: CASSLGQLAGVRRNEQFF.

V usage is TRBV7-3 and J usage is TRBJ2-2; 8 bases map to TRBD1. Germline V gene lookup returns CDR1 SGHTA and CDR2 FQGTGA. The CDR3 has 17 residues. The junction had 8 bases not matched to a gene; V was cut back by 0 bases and J by 5 bases. The CDR3 region is CASSLTVQGARTGELFF. The CDR3 nucleotides are TGTGCCAGCAGCTTAACGGTCCAGGGGGCTAGGACCGGGGAGCTGTTTTTT.

This clone was seen a few times. V is TRBV27 and J is TRBJ2-3; no reliable D call. This CDR3 region has 13 residues. Deletions cut 4 bases from V and 7 bases from J, with 12 bases between. Germline CDR1 MNHEY, CDR2 SMNVEV (reference sequence). CDR3 region: CASSSRVPNTQYF. CDR3 DNA sequence: TGTGCCAGCAGTTCTCGGGTTCCTAATACGCAGTATTTT.

The rearrangement links TRBV4-1 to TRBJ1-1; no firm D call. In germline, CDR1 is MGHRA, CDR2 YSYEKL. The CDR3 covers 14 residues. The V gene lost 2 bases and the J gene lost 4 bases, with 11 bases spanning the gap. CDR3 nucleotide sequence: TGCGCCAGCAGCCAACGGAGGTCGGGCACTGAAGCTTTCTTT. It is translated as CASSQRRSGTEAFF.

The rearrangement joins TRBV5-1 to TRBJ1-2; D is unclear. Germline V CDR1 and CDR2: SGHRS, YFSETQ. The CDR3 has 15 residues. V was cut by 0 bases and J by 2 bases, with 11 bases left in between. This CDR3 is CASSLEGSRNYGYTF. CDR3 DNA: TGCGCCAGCAGCTTGGAAGGTTCGAGGAACTATGGCTACACCTTC.

V gene TRBV4-2 combines with J gene TRBJ1-1, with D perhaps TRBD1 (6 bases). V was clipped by 1 base and J by 6 bases, with 15 bases between them. CDR1 is LGHNA, CDR2 YNFKEQ, per germline. The CDR3 sequence is 15 residues long. The CDR3 spells CASSQAGGRLAEAFF. The CDR3 DNA follows: TGTGCCAGCAGCCAAGCGGGGGGGCGATTAGCTGAAGCTTTCTTT.

The table lists this clone with a count of one. The chain carries TRBV2 and TRBJ2-2; 7 bases map to TRBD1. This CDR3 contains 13 residues. Trimming at V came to 8 bases and at J to 3 bases, leaving 3 bases not matched to a gene. Germline loops: CDR1 SNHLY, CDR2 FYNNEI. Here the CDR3 DNA reads TGTGCCAGCCGACAGGGTCACACCGGGGAGCTGTTTTTT. Amino acid sequence: CASRQGHTGELFF.

In this sample, this clone turned up once. The chain joins TRBV19 to TRBJ2-2; tentative D call: TRBD1 (5 bases). Germline loops: CDR1 LNHDA, CDR2 SQIVND (reference sequence). Trimming cost V 3 bases and J 6 bases, with 8 bases left between them. CDR3 length equals 13 residues. CDR3 nucleotides: TGTGCCAGTAGTATTGGCAGGGCCGGGGAGCTGTTTTTT. Its protein is CASSIGRAGELFF.

The chain couples TRBV3-1 (or the pseudogene TRBV3-2) to TRBJ2-3; TRBD1 agrees at 8 bases. The germline V gene encodes CDR1 LGHDT and CDR2 YNNKEL (reference sequence). This CDR3 spans 15 amino acids. J lost 3 bases, V lost 7 bases, and 9 bases had no gene match. The CDR3 DNA follows: TGTGCCAGCAACCCCCGGACAGGGCATACAGATACGCAGTATTTT. This gives the protein CASNPRTGHTDTQYF.

This rearrangement joins TRBV28 to TRBJ2-3, with 7 positions matching TRBD2. This CDR3 has 15 residues. Germline CDR1 MDHEN, CDR2 SYDVKM. V lost 4 bases, J lost 4 bases, and 8 bases stayed unmatched. The CDR3 DNA reads as TGTGCCAGCAGTTCCGCGGGAGCAGGCGCAGATACGCAGTATTTT. Its translation is CASSSAGAGADTQYF.

This clone is a singleton in its sample. V gene TRBV5-4 combines with J gene TRBJ2-2; 13 bases align to TRBD2. The CDR3 has 16 amino acids. Germline CDR1 reads SGHNT; CDR2 reads YYREEE (reference sequence). V was pared by 3 bases and J by 7 bases, with 6 bases of the junction left unmatched. The CDR3 here is CASSWTSGRRIGELFF. The CDR3 nucleotides read TGTGCCAGCAGCTGGACTAGCGGGAGAAGGATCGGGGAGCTGTTTTTT.

V is TRBV28 and J is TRBJ2-2, with 8 bases fitting TRBD2. Germline V gene sequence: CDR1 MDHEN, CDR2 SYDVKM. V shed 1 base, J shed 6 bases, and the junction held 13 bases outside the gene matches. The CDR3 runs to 18 residues. This chain's CDR3 is CASSLYPAGVSSAGELFF. The CDR3 coding sequence is TGTGCCAGCAGTTTATACCCAGCGGGAGTGTCTAGCGCCGGGGAGCTGTTTTTT.

This chain links TRBV28 with TRBJ2-3, with TRBD2 matching over 9 bases. V was clipped by 8 bases and J by 7 bases; unmatched bases: 16. CDR3 length: 16 residues. Germline V lookup: CDR1 MDHEN, CDR2 SYDVKM. As DNA, the CDR3 is TGTGCCAGCGGGGGATTAGCGGGAGCTTTTGGATATACGCAGTATTTT. Translated: CASGGLAGAFGYTQYF.

The V call is TRBV28, the J call TRBJ2-7, with D hard to call. Trimming left V 6 bases short and J 0 bases short, with 12 bases between. This CDR3 has 14 amino acids. CDR1 is MDHEN and CDR2 is SYDVKM in the germline V gene. CDR3 loop: CASRPGGISYEQYV. The DNA for the CDR3 is TGTGCCAGCAGACCCGGCGGCATCTCCTACGAGCAGTACGTC.

The chain uses TRBV7-9 and TRBJ2-7; 9 bases align to TRBD2. V lost 0 bases, J lost 3 bases, and 15 bases stayed unmatched. Germline values: CDR1 SEHNR, CDR2 FQNEAQ (reference sequence). CDR3 length equals 19 residues. CDR3 protein: CASSLAAIVGGGAFYEQYV. The CDR3 DNA sequence: TGTGCCAGCAGCTTAGCTGCAATCGTGGGCGGGGGGGCGTTCTACGAGCAGTACGTC.

The rearrangement joins TRBV7-2 to TRBJ2-7; TRBD1 agrees at 7 bases. With V trimmed by 3 bases and J by 6 bases, 8 bases remained unmatched. CDR1 is SGHTA, CDR2 FQGNSA, per germline. The CDR3 loop spans 14 amino acids. CDR3 nucleotide sequence: TGTGCCAGCAGCTTCCAGGGGGAATCGGGCGAGCAGTACTTC. Protein: CASSFQGESGEQYF.

V usage is TRBV24-1 and J usage is TRBJ2-1, with no clear D. CDR3 length equals 13 residues. Trimming stripped 5 bases from V and 4 bases from J, with 8 bases between. Germline loops: CDR1 KGHDR, CDR2 SFDVKD. CDR3 sequence reads: CATSGERYNEQFF. The CDR3 DNA reads as TGTGCCACCAGTGGAGAGCGATACAATGAGCAGTTCTTC.

The chain couples TRBV11-2 to TRBJ2-2; 9 bases agree with TRBD1. Trimming cost V 4 bases and J 6 bases; bases outside gene matches: 15. This CDR3 contains 18 residues. The germline gives CDR1 SGHAT, CDR2 FQNNGV. CDR3 region: CASSSMSGTGLRAGELFF. The CDR3 DNA is TGTGCCAGCAGCTCGATGTCCGGGACAGGGCTCCGGGCCGGGGAGCTGTTTTTT.

The genes are TRBV27 and TRBJ2-7; 7 bases map to TRBD2. CDR1 and CDR2 from the germline V gene are MNHEY and SMNVEV (reference sequence). This CDR3 comprises 12 residues. J was trimmed by 4 bases and V by 5 bases; bases with no gene match: 2. For the CDR3, the DNA is TGTGCCAGCAGTCACGGGGGGTACGAGCAGTACTTC. Its translation: CASSHGGYEQYF.

In the case of this clone: Its ends do not fully match the called genes, so a read error is possible. This chain connects TRBV19 to TRBJ1-2; D possibly corresponds to TRBD1 (5 bases). The CDR3 runs 14 residues. Germline-derived CDR1 and CDR2 are LNHDA and SQIVND (reference sequence). For the CDR3, the DNA is TGTGCCAGTAGTATAAACGGGCAGGGAGGCCGGCGTTCCTTC. It translates to CASSINGQGGRRSF.

The chain joins TRBV5-1 to TRBJ2-5; 14 positions agree with TRBD2. Germline lookup yields CDR1 SGHRS and CDR2 YFSETQ. Trimming took 2 bases from V and 4 from J; bases not matched to a gene: 4. This CDR3 comprises 16 residues. Here the CDR3 reads CASSLGLAGGRETQYF. As DNA, the CDR3 is TGCGCCAGCAGCTTAGGACTAGCGGGAGGTAGAGAGACCCAGTACTTC.

The rearrangement links TRBV19 to TRBJ1-6; maybe TRBD1 (5 bases). Germline CDR1 and CDR2: LNHDA and SQIVND (reference sequence). This CDR3 contains 15 residues. V dropped 2 bases and J dropped 9 bases, with 14 bases sitting between them. The DNA for the CDR3 is TGTGCCAGTAGTATAAAGGCAGGGTCGCCTTCACCCCTCCACTTT. This translates into CASSIKAGSPSPLHF.

The rearrangement uses TRBV5-1 and TRBJ2-2; weak D call: TRBD1 (6 bases). Germline V gene sequence: CDR1 SGHRS, CDR2 YFSETQ. CDR3 length equals 16 residues. V gave up 4 bases and J gave up 2 bases, with 15 bases separating them. DNA of the CDR3: TGCGCCAGCAGCCCCTTAGGGGGTCCAAACACCGGGGAGCTGTTTTTT. Its protein product is CASSPLGGPNTGELFF.

The rearrangement links TRBV6-6 to TRBJ2-7, with D possibly matching TRBD2 (5 bases). This CDR3 has 14 residues. The V and J ends lost 5 bases and 3 bases respectively, with 14 bases between them. From germline, CDR1 is MNHNY and CDR2 SVGAGI (reference sequence). The CDR3 DNA reads TGTGCCAGCAGTCCCTACGGGGTAAACTACGAGCAGTACGTC. Protein sequence: CASSPYGVNYEQYV.

The rearrangement uses TRBV3-1 (or the pseudogene TRBV3-2) and TRBJ1-1; D is unresolved. V lost 4 bases to trimming and J lost 5 bases, with 14 bases between them. Germline assignment: CDR1 LGHDT and CDR2 YNNKEL (reference sequence). The CDR3 consists of 14 residues. In DNA, the CDR3 is TGTGCCAGCAGCCTCGGCTCAGGCCCTACTGAAGCTTTCTTT. Protein sequence: CASSLGSGPTEAFF.

The chain carries TRBV28 and TRBJ2-1; TRBD1 might be the D (5 bases). Trimming removed 8 bases at V and 9 bases at J, with 14 bases between. CDR3 length: 12 amino acids. Germline CDR1 is MDHEN and CDR2 is SYDVKM. The CDR3, as DNA: TGTGCCAGCGGCTTAAGGGGTCGTGAGCAGTTCTTC. This gives the protein CASGLRGREQFF.

V is TRBV24-1 and J is TRBJ2-3; TRBD2 is a possible D gene (5 bases). V was trimmed by 1 base and J by 4 bases, leaving 11 bases between them. The germline V gene encodes CDR1 KGHDR and CDR2 SFDVKD. The CDR3 sequence is 15 residues long. Here the CDR3 reads CATSDLSREADTQYF. In DNA form, the CDR3 reads TGTGCCACCAGTGATTTATCTCGGGAAGCAGATACGCAGTATTTT.